Listed here are 20 T cell receptor beta chains from one sample, sequenced in a study of blood T cell repertoires in COVID-19. Libraries were prepared by immunoSEQ multiplex PCR; TCRdb keeps only in-frame clonotypes and omits some of them. Of more than 110,000 clones in the sample, roughly 85% were seen once. The sample taken for sequencing was peripheral blood. The receptors shown here come from a man aged 45-65 years with acute or convalescent COVID-19.

This chain connects TRBV10-3 to TRBJ2-1; D is unresolved. Germline CDR1 is ENHRY and CDR2 is SYGVKD. CDR3 length equals 14 residues. The germline V and J ends were trimmed by 0 bases and 3 bases, with 6 bases remaining between them. The CDR3 protein is CAISESNNYNEQFF. The CDR3 DNA is TGTGCCATCAGTGAGTCGAACAACTACAATGAGCAGTTCTTC.

This chain joins TRBV30 and TRBJ1-3, with a tentative D call TRBD1 (5 bases). Germline CDR1 is GTSNPN and CDR2 is SVGIG (reference sequence). Trimming left V 2 bases short and J 4 bases short, with 9 bases between. The CDR3 spans 13 residues. The CDR3 loop reads CAWSQTGGNTIYF. In DNA, the CDR3 is TGTGCCTGGAGTCAAACAGGAGGAAACACCATATATTTT.

V is TRBV6-2 or TRBV6-3 and J is TRBJ2-3; 14 bases map to TRBD2. CDR3 length: 17 residues. Germline loops: CDR1 MNHEY, CDR2 SVGEGT. With 5 bases clipped from V and 3 bases from J, the junction kept 7 bases outside the gene matches. The CDR3 loop reads CASSPMTSGGGTDTQYF. The CDR3 DNA reads as TGTGCCAGCAGTCCGATGACTAGCGGGGGGGGAACAGATACGCAGTATTTT.

The V gene is TRBV3-1 (or the pseudogene TRBV3-2), the J gene TRBJ2-5, with 9 bases lining up with TRBD2. The V and J ends lost 1 base and 2 bases, in that order; junction bases with no gene match: 2. Germline V gene lookup returns CDR1 LGHDT and CDR2 YNNKEL (reference sequence). CDR3 length equals 15 residues. The CDR3 spells CASSQAGLAQETQYF. CDR3 in DNA: TGTGCCAGCAGCCAAGCCGGACTAGCGCAAGAGACCCAGTACTTC.

The chain recombines TRBV10-3 with TRBJ1-1; 7 positions agree with TRBD1. Germline trimming cut 0 bases from V and 7 bases from J; bases unmatched to any gene: 8. The CDR3 spans 15 residues. CDR1 is ENHRY, CDR2 SYGVKD, per germline. Here the CDR3 DNA reads TGTGCCATCAGTGAGTCCAAGGGGGCTCTTTTTGAAGCTTTCTTT. Protein sequence: CAISESKGALFEAFF.

In its sample, this clone was seen once. The chain links TRBV4-2 to TRBJ1-4, with a tentative D call TRBD1 (5 bases). V was cut by 4 bases and J by 0 bases, with 12 bases left in between. This CDR3 is 16 amino acids long. Germline values: CDR1 LGHNA, CDR2 YNFKEQ. CDR3: CASSPRQTATNEKLFF. Written as DNA, the CDR3 is TGTGCCAGCAGCCCGAGACAGACAGCAACTAATGAAAAACTGTTTTTT.

The V and J genes are TRBV3-1 (or the pseudogene TRBV3-2) and TRBJ2-2; no reliable D call. CDR3 length equals 12 residues. V gave up 1 base and J gave up 5 bases, with 2 bases separating them. CDR1 is LGHDT and CDR2 is YNNKEL in the germline V gene (reference sequence). DNA of the CDR3: TGTGCCAGCAGCCAAGTAACCGGGGAGCTGTTTTTT. This encodes CASSQVTGELFF.

The V gene is TRBV11-3, the J gene TRBJ2-1; 8 nucleotides match TRBD2. Trimming removed 2 bases from V and 15 bases from J; junction bases left unmatched: 9. The CDR3 sequence is 13 residues long. Germline assignment: CDR1 SGHNT and CDR2 YENEEA. The CDR3 protein is CASSLPSSGMGFF. Written as DNA, the CDR3 is TGTGCCAGCAGCTTACCCAGTAGCGGGATGGGGTTCTTC.

This clone was seen a single time. The chain links TRBV10-3 to TRBJ2-7, with D possibly being TRBD1 (6 bases). The CDR3 totals 14 residues. Germline V gene data show CDR1 as ENHRY and CDR2 as SYGVKD. Trimming left V 5 bases short and J 0 bases short, with 11 bases between. CDR3 nucleotide sequence: TGTGCCATCAGTCCCGACAGGATCTCCTACGAGCAGTACTTC. Translating it yields CAISPDRISYEQYF.

The gene calls are TRBV6-6 and TRBJ1-5, with D possibly matching TRBD1 (5 bases). CDR1 is MNHNY and CDR2 is SVGAGI in the germline V gene (reference sequence). Deletions cut 0 bases from V and 6 bases from J, with 9 bases between. The CDR3 is made up of 14 amino acids. CDR3 in amino acids: CASSYSQGVQPQHF. CDR3 in DNA: TGTGCCAGCAGTTACTCGCAGGGTGTTCAGCCCCAGCATTTT.

The genes are TRBV21-1 and TRBJ2-7; the D call of TRBD1 is as the table states it, not checked on the DNA. TRBV21-1 is deemed a pseudogene. The CDR3 length is 15 residues. CDR3 in amino acids: CASSKEGTGDYEQYF. Here the CDR3 DNA reads TGTGCCAGCAGCAAAGAGGGGACAGGTGACTACGAGCAGTACTTC.

The genes are TRBV10-3 and TRBJ2-6, with D perhaps matching TRBD1 (5 bases). CDR1 and CDR2 from the germline V gene are ENHRY and SYGVKD. The V end was cut by 6 bases, the J end by 0 bases, with 9 bases between. This CDR3 contains 15 residues. As DNA, the CDR3 is TGTGCCATCAGGGAGACAGCCTCTGGGGCCAACGTCCTGACTTTC. This codes for CAIRETASGANVLTF.

This clone was seen more than once but under ten times. The rearrangement uses TRBV18 and TRBJ1-1; 7 bases line up with TRBD1. Germline V gene data show CDR1 as KGHSH and CDR2 as LQKENI. The CDR3 contains 15 residues. Trimming removed 3 bases from V and 6 bases from J; junction bases left unmatched: 10. The CDR3 DNA reads as TGTGCCAGCTCACCCACTACAGGGGAAATAGCTGAAGCTTTCTTT. Protein product: CASSPTTGEIAEAFF.

J is TRBJ2-5 and V is TRBV2, with D perhaps TRBD1 (5 bases). V gave up 8 bases and J gave up 5 bases, with 18 bases separating them. This CDR3 spans 14 amino acids. CDR1 and CDR2 from the germline V gene are SNHLY and FYNNEI. For the CDR3, the DNA is TGTGCCAGCTCGTTCCCCAGGGCCGCCGAGACCCAGTACTTC. Translating gives CASSFPRAAETQYF. The full variable domain, its missing parts supplied by reference TRBV2 and TRBJ2-5, is EPEVTQTPSHQVTQMGQEVILRCVPISNHLYFYWYRQILGQKVEFLVSFYNNEISEKSEIFDDQFSVERPDGSNFTLKIRSTKLEDSAMYFCASSFPRAAETQYFGPGTRLLVL.

This chain connects TRBV5-1 to TRBJ1-3; weak D call: TRBD1 (5 bases). The CDR3 extends over 13 amino acids. V shed 5 bases and J shed 0 bases, with 6 bases lying between them. The V gene's germline CDR1 is SGHRS and CDR2 YFSETQ. In DNA, the CDR3 is TGCGCCAGCAGTCAGGGCTCTGGAAACACCATATATTTT. This sequence encodes CASSQGSGNTIYF.

V is TRBV11-2 and J is TRBJ2-7; D unclear. The CDR3 is made up of 14 amino acids. V shed 5 bases and J shed 3 bases, with 14 bases lying between them. The V gene's germline CDR1 is SGHAT and CDR2 FQNNGV. The CDR3 coding sequence is TGTGCCAGCAGCCCACGGCTTCAGGACTACGAGCAGTACTTC. Translating it yields CASSPRLQDYEQYF.

The J gene is TRBJ1-2, the V gene TRBV6-5, with D tentatively TRBD1 (5 bases). CDR3 size: 15 residues. The ends were cut back, 5 bases at V and 5 bases at J, with 18 bases in the middle. Germline V lookup: CDR1 MNHEY, CDR2 SVGAGI. The CDR3 region has the DNA TGTGCCAGCAGTCCCCGTGTAGGGGAAGGGTATGGCTACACCTTC. Protein: CASSPRVGEGYGYTF.

This rearrangement joins TRBV10-2 to TRBJ1-1, with a weak D call TRBD1 (6 bases). CDR3 length equals 14 residues. Germline CDR1 WSHSY, CDR2 SAAADI. Trimming took off 6 bases at V and 4 bases at J, with 15 bases between the two ends. The CDR3 sequence: CASRPGGQVTEAFF. The CDR3 DNA reads as TGCGCCAGCAGGCCGGGGGGGCAAGTCACTGAAGCTTTCTTT.

The chain has TRBV6-5 and TRBJ1-5; the D is unclear. The V and J ends lost 6 bases and 2 bases respectively, with 11 bases between them. CDR3 length equals 14 residues. The germline CDR1 and CDR2 sequences are MNHEY and SVGAGI. The CDR3: CASSRGRGNQPQHF. For the CDR3, the DNA is TGTGCCAGCAGCCGGGGTAGGGGCAATCAGCCCCAGCATTTT.

This sequence joins TRBV19 and TRBJ1-2, with 10 bases identical to TRBD1. Germline assignment: CDR1 LNHDA and CDR2 SQIVND (reference sequence). The CDR3 length is 17 residues. Losses at the gene ends were 7 bases for V and 6 bases for J; bases not matched to a gene: 17. Here the CDR3 DNA reads TGTGCCAGTACACCTTACACCCCGACAGGGGGCGCAAATGGCTACACCTTC. It is translated as CASTPYTPTGGANGYTF.